This T cell receptor (beta chain) is drawn from a study of blood T cell repertoires in COVID-19 (dated by TCRdb to 2018 to 2021). For context, the study as a whole: Samples from collaborators originated in the United States, Italy and Spain and spanned both the acute and convalescent phases of COVID-19. The repertoires were made available in a free public database intended to serve as a resource for research on the immune response to SARS-CoV-2. Where available, HLA class I and class II types were taken from metadata supplied by the sample provider and were not determined by assay-based typing. Sample metadata almost always included a de-identified subject ID, COVID-19 status, age in years and sex. The samples were drawn from the first 160 participants of the ongoing ImmuneRACE study and from 1,254 subjects provided by 6 global collaborators. Deeply sampled blood TCRbeta repertoires from subjects exposed to, actively infected with, or recovered from COVID-19 were included in the dataset. The material from the prospective study consisted of cDNA or gDNA derived from T cells, B-cell-depleted T cells, or PBMCs.

The immunoSEQ Assay, a bias-controlled multiplex PCR, was used to amplify TCRbeta CDR3 regions from genomic DNA. As for how the authors treated the data: Nucleated cell counts per sample were estimated from amplification of reference gene primers within the assay. To quantify the absolute abundance of each unique TCRbeta CDR3 rearrangement, sequence reads were collapsed and filtered. Productive Simpson clonality was computed per sample as the square root of Simpson's diversity index over productive rearrangements. TCRdb retrieved this table from immuneACCESS and kept in-frame rearrangements only. Not all clones are present; in checked studies, unresolved V genes account for under half, and no reason is known for the remainder. For V, J and clone size, that table is used; D and trimming come from the DNA. The sample table lists some 40,000 clones, 88% of them with a count of one. Approximately 20% of the sample rests with the top ten.

The CDR3 numbers 10 residues from cysteine through phenylalanine. Only the CDR3 portion is preserved as DNA: 30 bases, with reading frame beginning at the first base. Based on the germline V gene (reference sequence), the CDR1 and CDR2 sequences are WNHNN and SYGVQD. Each collaborating institution followed its own protocols to collect whole blood in K2EDTA tubes. Collaborator samples were shipped for TCRbeta analysis as frozen whole blood, isolated PBMCs, or DNA extracted from either sample type. On this clone: What this receptor recognizes is not known. At one end the junction does not follow the germline gene, possibly because of a read error.

What the research found in general, with its limitations: Clinical and demographic metadata were provided uncurated, with the amount varying by source and participant.

This TCR derives from a man in his sixties or seventies with acute or convalescent COVID-19. The chain uses TRBV10-1 and TRBJ2-3; TRBD1 matches 8 bases in the middle. Sequenced input: peripheral blood. The DNA sequence is TGCGCCAGCAGAGGGACAGGAGAGGATTTT. It translates as CASRGTGEDF.